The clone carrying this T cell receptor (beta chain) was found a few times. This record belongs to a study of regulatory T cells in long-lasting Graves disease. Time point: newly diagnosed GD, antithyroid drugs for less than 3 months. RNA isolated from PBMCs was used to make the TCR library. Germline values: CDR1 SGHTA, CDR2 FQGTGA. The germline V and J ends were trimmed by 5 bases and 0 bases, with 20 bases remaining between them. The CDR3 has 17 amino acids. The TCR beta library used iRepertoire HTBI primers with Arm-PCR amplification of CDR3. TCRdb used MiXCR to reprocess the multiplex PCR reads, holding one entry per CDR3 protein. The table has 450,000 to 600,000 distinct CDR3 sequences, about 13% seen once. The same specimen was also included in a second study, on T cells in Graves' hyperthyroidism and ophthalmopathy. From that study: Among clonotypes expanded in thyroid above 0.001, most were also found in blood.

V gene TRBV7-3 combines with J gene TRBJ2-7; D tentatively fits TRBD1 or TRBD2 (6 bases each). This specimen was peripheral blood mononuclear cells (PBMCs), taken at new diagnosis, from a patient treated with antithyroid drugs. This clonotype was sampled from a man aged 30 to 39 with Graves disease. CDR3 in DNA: TGTGCCAGCAGCCCGGTGGTGGGGGGCCCCATCTCCTACGAGCAGTACTTC. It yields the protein CASSPVVGGPISYEQYF.